This entry concerns a single T cell receptor beta chain. Its specificity is not known. This sample's time point: after dendritic cell vaccination, including at tumor progression/relapse. Patients had residual fresh-frozen tumor tissue and more than two years of survival data. This sample is part of a study of glioma-infiltrating T cells after dendritic cell vaccination. General study results and limits: Higher TCR clonality did not directly relate to longer survival. Patients with more pretreatment TILs had longer time to progression and survival.

Amplification used 60 V beta primers and 13 J beta primers. Assay used: immunoSEQ multiplex PCR; TCRdb lists only in-frame clones, some missing. The sample has approximately 93,000 clones; 85% are singletons. The sample was blood, taken after dendritic cell vaccination. The sequence was obtained from a human donor with glioblastoma.

The CDR3: CASSSGLAGSTDTQYF. The CDR3 DNA is TGCGCCAGCAGCTCGGGACTAGCGGGTAGCACAGATACGCAGTATTTT. The rearrangement links TRBV5-1 to TRBJ2-3, with 12 positions matching TRBD2. The ends lost 3 bases at V and 0 bases at J; junction bases unmatched: 2. The CDR3 has 16 amino acids. Germline loops: CDR1 SGHRS, CDR2 YFSETQ.